The 9 T cell receptor beta chains presented below share a single source sample, sequenced in a study of CD8 T cells in Susac syndrome. A quantity of about 0.45 to 1 ug RNA underwent reverse transcription using random hexamers. TCRdb fed the immunoSEQ multiplex PCR reads into MiXCR, producing one record per CDR3 protein. The table records about 110,000 distinct CDR3 sequences, approximately 94% of them present only once. The sequenced sample was CD8+ T cells from PBMCs. Receptors originate from a human donor with Susac syndrome.

This chain connects TRBV21-1 to TRBJ1-4. TRBV21-1 is flagged as a pseudogene. CDR3 length equals 14 residues. In DNA, the CDR3 is TGTGCCAGCAGCAAAGCAGGGATTGGTGAAAAACTGTTTTTT. Translating gives CASSKAGIGEKLFF.

V gene TRBV5-4 combines with J gene TRBJ2-4; tentative D call: TRBD2 (5 bases). V lost 3 bases to trimming and J lost 10 bases, with 11 bases between them. The CDR3 is 12 residues long. CDR1 and CDR2 from the germline V gene are SGHNT and YYREEE (reference sequence). The DNA of the CDR3 is TGTGCCAGCAGCTCCCGGCTAGCAATTCAGTACTTC. This translates into CASSSRLAIQYF.

This chain links TRBV5-1 with TRBJ2-5; D might be TRBD1 (5 bases). The CDR3 runs 15 residues. CDR1 is SGHRS and CDR2 is YFSETQ in the germline V gene. V was clipped by 0 bases and J by 3 bases, with 12 bases between them. The CDR3: CASSLAEPGKETQYF. The CDR3 nucleotides are TGCGCCAGCAGCTTGGCTGAACCAGGGAAAGAGACCCAGTACTTC.

The chain carries TRBV7-9 and TRBJ2-7; D is possibly TRBD1 or TRBD2 (5 bases each). The length of the CDR3 is 14 residues. Trimming pared 5 bases from V and 2 bases from J, leaving 13 bases between. Looked up from germline, CDR1 is SEHNR and CDR2 is FQNEAQ (reference sequence). CDR3 sequence: CASSVTGAAYEQYF. In nucleotides, the CDR3 is TGTGCCAGCAGCGTCACCGGGGCAGCCTACGAGCAGTACTTC.

The rearrangement joins TRBV29-1 to TRBJ1-1; D remains unclear. The CDR3 runs to 12 residues. The germline V gene has CDR1 SQVTM and CDR2 ANQGSEA. Trimming removed 1 base at V and 1 base at J, with 4 bases between. The CDR3 reads CSVEATNTEAFF. Here the CDR3 DNA reads TGCAGCGTTGAAGCAACGAACACTGAAGCTTTCTTT.

The J gene is TRBJ2-1, the V gene TRBV20-1; possibly TRBD2 for D (6 bases). The V gene lost 5 bases and the J gene lost 5 bases, with 19 bases spanning the gap. The CDR3 runs 15 residues. Per germline, CDR1 DFQATT and CDR2 SNEGSKA (reference sequence). Here the CDR3 DNA reads TGCAGTGCTCCAGTGTGGGGGGTCGTCCACAATGAGCAGTTCTTC. Translation: CSAPVWGVVHNEQFF.

Written as DNA, the CDR3 is TGTGCCAGCAGCCCCCACGGCGGTCAGCCCCAGCATTTT. This sequence encodes CASSPHGGQPQHF. The chain links TRBV11-2 to TRBJ1-5; D is uncertain. This CDR3 contains 13 residues. CDR1 and CDR2 (germline): SGHAT, FQNNGV. The V gene lost 5 bases and the J gene lost 6 bases, with 11 bases spanning the gap.

This sequence joins TRBV12-3 or TRBV12-4 and TRBJ2-3; 11 positions agree with TRBD2. The CDR3 totals 14 residues. The ends lost 3 bases at V and 14 bases at J; junction bases unmatched: 10. CDR3 residues: CASSFGASGGPRYF. DNA of the CDR3: TGTGCCAGCAGTTTTGGGGCTAGCGGGGGGCCGAGGTATTTT.

This clonotype was found once. V and J are TRBV27 and TRBJ1-2, with a possible D match to TRBD1 (5 bases). Germline lookup yields CDR1 MNHEY and CDR2 SMNVEV (reference sequence). Trimming cost V 8 bases and J 4 bases, with 26 bases left between them. This CDR3 spans 17 amino acids. In nucleotides, the CDR3 is TGTGCCAGCTCGCCGCAAGCCCCCCAGGGTTTCAGCTATGGCTACACCTTC. Translation: CASSPQAPQGFSYGYTF.